This paragraph covers one T cell receptor beta chain sequence. What it recognizes is unknown. Clones were read by immunoSEQ multiplex PCR, and TCRdb kept only the in-frame ones, dropping some. The data contain 95,000 to 150,000 clones, more than 80% of them singletons. J was trimmed by 9 bases and V by 5 bases; bases with no gene match: 11. The germline V gene encodes CDR1 MNHNY and CDR2 SVGAGI (reference sequence). The CDR3 loop spans 15 amino acids. The sample is drawn from a study of T cell responses to AZD1222 COVID-19 vaccine. Study-wide results and limits: Most donors were white British and more were female, and clonal diversity was possibly underestimated. Spike-wide coverage was observed for vaccine-associated CD4 TCRs, with dominant responses at 160-218 and 743-854. Within unmutated variant regions lay the reported targets of nearly half of spike-specific TCRs.

This sequence joins TRBV6-6 and TRBJ2-4; 9 bases fit TRBD1. Sequencing used peripheral blood, obtained on day 0 of AZD1222 vaccination. The TCR sequence derives from an adult in good health. The CDR3 protein is CASSPGGTGSSIQYF. The CDR3 coding sequence is TGTGCCAGCAGTCCTGGGGGGACAGGGTCAAGCATTCAGTACTTC.